A single sample is the source of the 14 T cell receptor beta chains below, sequenced in a study of cytomegalovirus exposure and HLA in healthy donors. The study ran its PCR with 60 Vbeta and 13 Jbeta primers. Clones were read by immunoSEQ multiplex PCR, and TCRdb kept only the in-frame ones, dropping some. The sample lists 100,000 to 120,000 clones, 83% occurring once. Material: PBMCs. These receptors came from a man between 18 and 35 years old in good health and CMV-seronegative.

The chain employs TRBV10-3 and TRBJ1-5, with unresolved D. CDR3 length equals 17 residues. Trimming removed 7 bases from V and 0 bases from J, with 19 bases in between. CDR1 and CDR2 (germline): ENHRY, SYGVKD. The CDR3 spells CAIIFAVRVYSNQPQHF. For the CDR3, the DNA is TGTGCCATCATTTTTGCGGTCCGGGTTTATAGCAATCAGCCCCAGCATTTT.

This clone was counted between two and nine times. This chain connects TRBV9 to TRBJ2-3; D unclear. This CDR3 comprises 14 residues. V was trimmed by 3 bases and J by 1 base, leaving 9 bases between them. The germline V gene has CDR1 SGDLS and CDR2 YYNGEE. The CDR3 loop reads CASSDSLGTDTQYF. CDR3 bases: TGTGCCAGCAGCGATTCCTTAGGCACAGATACGCAGTATTTT.

The genes are TRBV7-8 and TRBJ2-3; D possibly corresponds to TRBD2 (5 bases). Germline V gene data show CDR1 as SGHVS and CDR2 as FQNEAQ. The CDR3 is 17 amino acids. V shed 2 bases and J shed 5 bases, with 20 bases lying between them. CDR3: CASSLREQRSGGDTQYF. CDR3 nucleotides: TGTGCCAGCAGCTTAAGGGAACAGCGATCTGGAGGAGATACGCAGTATTTT.

The rearrangement joins TRBV6-4 to TRBJ1-2; no clear D gene. The V gene lost 4 bases and the J gene lost 3 bases, with 12 bases spanning the gap. This CDR3 is built from 14 residues. Germline V CDR1 and CDR2: MRHNA, SNTAGT. The DNA of the CDR3 is TGTGCCAGCAGTGTGTCTTCCGGGGACTATGGCTACACCTTC. Protein: CASSVSSGDYGYTF.

This sequence joins TRBV29-1 and TRBJ2-7; possible D gene TRBD2, 5 bases. The length of the CDR3 is 13 residues. The germline V gene encodes CDR1 SQVTM and CDR2 ANQGSEA. V shed 6 bases and J shed 0 bases, with 12 bases lying between them. CDR3 sequence: CSVSGVPSYEQYF. The CDR3 DNA follows: TGCAGCGTGAGCGGAGTCCCCTCCTACGAGCAGTACTTC.

This chain connects TRBV27 to TRBJ2-7; 8 positions agree with TRBD1. The ends lost 4 bases at V and 2 bases at J; junction bases unmatched: 10. This CDR3 comprises 16 residues. The V gene's germline CDR1 is MNHEY and CDR2 SMNVEV (reference sequence). The CDR3 protein is CASSSPYRGKAYEQYF. The CDR3 nucleotides are TGTGCCAGCAGTTCCCCCTACAGGGGGAAGGCCTACGAGCAGTACTTC.

The chain couples TRBV5-1 to TRBJ2-7; D ambiguous. V was cut by 0 bases and J by 0 bases, with 7 bases left in between. CDR1 SGHRS and CDR2 YFSETQ come from the germline V gene. The CDR3 has 14 amino acids. Here the CDR3 reads CASSLERSSYEQYF. CDR3 nucleotide sequence: TGCGCCAGCAGCTTGGAAAGGAGCTCCTACGAGCAGTACTTC.

The CDR3 region has the DNA TGTGCCAGCAGCCGACGGACAGGGGGCGGTGAGCAGTTCTTC. It yields the protein CASSRRTGGGEQFF. The rearrangement joins TRBV7-6 to TRBJ2-1, with 11 nucleotides matching TRBD1. The germline V gene encodes CDR1 SGHVS and CDR2 FNYEAQ. With 5 bases clipped from V and 9 bases from J, the junction kept 6 bases outside the gene matches. This CDR3 is built from 14 residues.

The genes are TRBV28 and TRBJ1-3, with a tentative D call TRBD1 (5 bases). Germline V gene lookup returns CDR1 MDHEN and CDR2 SYDVKM. There are 17 residues in the CDR3. Trimming took 6 bases from V and 0 from J, leaving 18 bases between them. DNA of the CDR3: TGTGCCAGCAGCCTCTCCCCAGGGTATTCCTCTGGAAACACCATATATTTT. Amino acids: CASSLSPGYSSGNTIYF.

The chain links TRBV28 to TRBJ1-1, with 8 bases aligning to TRBD1. The germline CDR1 and CDR2 sequences are MDHEN and SYDVKM. V gave up 5 bases and J gave up 4 bases; unmatched junction bases: 3. The CDR3 consists of 13 residues. This CDR3 reads CASSIRGPTEAFF. In DNA, the CDR3 is TGTGCCAGCAGTATCAGGGGGCCCACTGAAGCTTTCTTT.

This sequence joins TRBV5-1 and TRBJ2-5, with TRBD2 identical over 7 bases. The closer fit of TRBJ2-7 to the DNA end suggests the J call may be wrong. The CDR3 loop spans 15 amino acids. Germline loops: CDR1 SGHRS, CDR2 YFSETQ. The CDR3 nucleotides read TGCGCCAGCAGCTTGGTTCTAGCGGACTCCTACGAGCAGTACTTC. Its protein is CASSLVLADSYEQYF.

CDR3 region: CASSPGLTGEAFF. In DNA form, the CDR3 reads TGTGCCAGTAGTCCCGGTTTGACTGGTGAAGCTTTCTTT. V is TRBV19 and J is TRBJ1-1; D unresolved. The germline V gene has CDR1 LNHDA and CDR2 SQIVND (reference sequence). The CDR3 covers 13 residues. V was cut by 5 bases and J by 7 bases, with 14 bases left in between. Filled out from reference TRBV19 and TRBJ1-1, the complete variable domain reads DGGITQSPKYLFRKEGQNVTLSCEQNLNHDAMYWYRQDPGQGLRLIYYSQIVNDFQKGDIAEGYSVSREKKESFPLTVTSAQKNPTAFYLCASSPGLTGEAFFGQGTRLTVV.

J is TRBJ2-3 and V is TRBV5-4; TRBD2 matches at 15 bases. The V gene end was trimmed by 4 bases and the J gene end by 6 bases; junction bases not matched to a gene: 6. Per germline, CDR1 SGHNT and CDR2 YYREEE (reference sequence). The CDR3 totals 16 residues. The CDR3 region is CASSTGLAGGGDTQYF. CDR3 coding DNA: TGTGCCAGCAGCACCGGACTAGCGGGAGGGGGGGATACGCAGTATTTT.

This chain connects TRBV27 to TRBJ2-7; TRBD1 might be the D (6 bases). This CDR3 has 13 residues. The germline V gene has CDR1 MNHEY and CDR2 SMNVEV (reference sequence). The germline V and J ends were trimmed by 4 bases and 2 bases, with 9 bases remaining between them. The CDR3 bases are TGTGCCAGCAGTTACCAGGGGACCTACGAGCAGTACTTC. This gives the protein CASSYQGTYEQYF.